The sequence of this TCR beta chain was determined in a study of shared clonotypes between healthy human individuals (dated by TCRdb to 2020 to 2022). About the study as a whole: A couple of women and a few men aged 18 to 49 years were included in the cohort. Blood TCR repertoires of roughly 5 healthy adults were deeply sequenced to estimate repertoire size and the extent of clonotype sharing between individuals. Between about 0.8 and 9 billion PBMCs per donor were obtained by leukapheresis. To increase sequencing depth and limit assay-specific biases, different laboratories used diverse techniques to prepare libraries and sequence TCR repertoires. For each donor, three plates each were used for CD4 naive and CD4 memory, two plates were used for CD8 naive, and one plate was used for CD8 memory. Study-wide conclusions, independent of this receptor: Rarefaction of sorted-subset datasets indicated incomplete sequencing despite the large sequencing depth. Estimated clonotype richness was generally larger for naive than for memory subsets. When a few donors were compared, the shared fraction of clonotypes was 5% to 6.5% for naive CD4, roughly 3.3% for naive CD8, 2.3% for memory CD4, and 0.35% to 0.4% for memory CD8. Because the study included only a small number of donors, the genetic and exposure-history diversity represented was limited. Sampling was restricted to blood, and TCR repertoires in tissue are likely to differ from TCR repertoires in blood. Compared with non-shared clonotypes, clonotypes shared by all four sorted-subset donors had higher generation probabilities. Based on pairwise subsampling, the degree of clonotype sharing among donors was expected to be affected by sequencing depth.

Using the deep immunoSEQ assay, TCR CDR3 regions were amplified from genomic DNA by multiplex PCR. For each cell subset, the extracted genomic DNA was distributed evenly across all wells of several immunoSEQ 96-well plates, and each plate served as one replicate. For sorted subsets, around 0.2 ug genomic DNA, equal to about 30,000 T cell genomes, was loaded into each replicate PCR. Purified libraries were measured with a Qubit 3.0 fluorometer, size-checked on a Bioanalyzer 2100, and measured again with the KAPA Library Quantification kit. Each immunoSEQ 96-well plate was sequenced on its own single-read 150-cycle Illumina NextSeq 550 flow cell. Per the source publication's procedure: Because the immunoSEQ output held only junctional sequences and lacked quality scores, the filtering could not match the filtering applied to full-length reads. To assign V/J genes and CDR3, sequences were annotated against IMGT germline references using PyIR, a Python wrapper for IgBLAST v1.9. Reads were filtered out if the reads had weak V/J assignments (E-value above 1e-6), no CDR3, stop codons, out-of-frame junctions, or ambiguous translated residues. V3J clonotypes were defined by identical inferred V gene, J gene, and CDR3 amino acid sequence. Percentage overlap between repertoires was calculated by dividing the number of shared unique clonotypes by the size of the smaller repertoire. RTK rarefaction, the Chao1 estimator, and Recon v2.1 estimates of unobserved clonotypes were used to assess repertoire richness. Generation probabilities for all TCRbeta clonotypes obtained by the gDNA method from a handful of donors were computed using OLGA. As stored in TCRdb, this immuneACCESS dataset retains in-frame rearrangements with V and J assigned. A fraction of the clones does not appear; measured against another copy, unresolved V genes explain less than half of the discrepancy, and the remainder lacks a known reason. The V and J calls and clone size were taken over from that table, and D and trimming were inferred from the DNA. The sample table contains approximately 940,000 clones; only one count was recorded for 60% to 85% of them. Of the sample, about 1.5% falls within the top ten clones.

The donors were healthy, HIV-negative adults with no recently reported acute infections or vaccinations. Every donor was a Caucasian adult residing in Nashville, Tennessee, USA. CD4+ T cells were enriched through magnetic negative selection, after which naive cells were positively selected on CD45RA and the remaining negative fraction served as the memory subset. Blood was collected by leukapheresis, and PBMCs were isolated by Ficoll-Histopaque density gradient centrifugation and then cryopreserved in liquid nitrogen vapor phase. Purity and quantity of every magnetically sorted T cell population were checked by analytical flow cytometry. Genomic DNA was isolated from every sorted fraction and measured by UV absorbance on a Nanodrop 2000c. The germline V gene supplies CDR1 SGHTS and CDR2 YDEGEE. At the junction V is shortened by 3 bases and J by 0 bases; bases outside the gene matches: 9. The CDR3 runs 19 residues from the cysteine to the phenylalanine. Of the read, only the CDR3 DNA is kept; its 57 bases are in frame from base 1.

This clone was seen just once. It has no known antigen specificity. There are no base qualities to consult, and no much larger clone falls within one base. This TCR was sampled from a man aged 18 to 30 in good health. Sequenced sample: memory CD4+ T cells sorted from blood. The cell subset or site label on this specimen signifies: CD45RA-negative fraction. The V and J segments used are TRBV5-8 and TRBJ2-3, and TRBD2 matches 14 of the central bases. The encoded CDR3 is CASSWYRLAGGPSTDTQYF. The DNA sequence is TGTGCCAGCAGCTGGTACCGACTAGCGGGGGGGCCGAGCACAGATACGCAGTATTTT.